The text below deals with one T cell receptor beta chain. This clone was recorded once. Its antigen is currently not known. Nothing much larger sits one base from this clone, and base qualities are not available. Per the publication, the time point label means: week 11, during vaccination. Each vaccine dose was 300 ug of a 20-mer mutant IDH1 peptide in Montanide, given subcutaneously with topical imiquimod. All donors had newly diagnosed IDH1-mutant astrocytomas of WHO grade 3 or 4 that showed loss of nuclear ATRX. The samples were drawn from NOA16, a multicentre, single-arm, open-label phase I trial in Germany that tested a mutant IDH1 peptide vaccine in humans for the first time. Genomic DNA for TCRB sequencing was extracted from EDTA blood using the DNeasy Blood and Tissue Kit. The sample is drawn from a study of a mutant IDH1 vaccine in newly diagnosed glioma (dated by TCRdb to the early 2020s). For the study in its entirety: Across visits V03 through V10, patients got a total of eight vaccinations, given in weeks 1, 3, 5, 7, 11, 15, 19 and 23. Peripheral blood was collected at six visits: V03 (baseline), V05, V07, V10, V12 and V13. Vaccination started 4-6 weeks after radiotherapy alone, or was given together with temozolomide cycles in the groups whose treatment included chemotherapy. For exploratory analyses, fewer than 30 treated patients had longitudinal TCRB deep sequencing done wherever samples were available. Before enrollment, patients had received standard therapy of radiotherapy alone, temozolomide alone, or radiochemotherapy with temozolomide; most received the combination. The approximately 32 treated patients were 62.5% male and roughly 40% female, with a mean age of approximately 40 years. Here is what the overall study found, with its caveats: Selection of PBMC samples for TCRB deep sequencing was based on availability. No apparent relationship was observed between pseudoprogression and alterations in the top peripheral T cell clonotypes detected by TCRB sequencing. Immune responses induced by the vaccine were seen in roughly 95% of patients across multiple MHC alleles. The authors noted that analyses of patient blood samples could not be reproduced because of sample limitations.

V loses 7 bases, J loses 4 bases, and the germline ends lie 11 bases apart. The CDR3 goes from the cysteine to the phenylalanine over 13 residues. Only the CDR3 DNA stays, 39 bases, in frame from base 1. Taken from the germline V gene (reference sequence), the CDR1 and CDR2 loops are MNHEY and SMNVEV. Libraries came from the immunoSEQ multiplex PCR assay. Rearranged TCR beta chain sequences were amplified using the hsTCRB Kit according to the manufacturer's protocol. An Illumina MiSeq was used to sequence the TCRB libraries. Regarding the original processing steps: The kit vendor's proprietary platform handled demultiplexing, trimming and gene mapping. As stored in TCRdb, this immuneACCESS dataset retains in-frame rearrangements with V and J assigned. A fraction of the clones does not appear; measured against another copy, unresolved V genes explain less than half of the discrepancy, and the remainder lacks a known reason. The D gene and trimming were derived from the DNA, and the V and J assignments and clone size from that table. This sample gives about 120,000 clones in total; about nine tenths of them show up just once. Of the sample, 0.6% to 0.7% falls within the top ten clones.

The sample here was PBMCs, taken from a glioma patient whose treatment included an IDH1 peptide vaccine. The chain is assembled from TRBV27 and TRBJ1-3; TRBD1 might be the D gene, on 6 matching bases. The source is a woman aged 45-59 years with glioma. CDR3 region: CASTQGKGNTIYF. In nucleotide form, the sequence is TGTGCCAGCACGCAGGGGAAAGGAAACACCATATATTTT.